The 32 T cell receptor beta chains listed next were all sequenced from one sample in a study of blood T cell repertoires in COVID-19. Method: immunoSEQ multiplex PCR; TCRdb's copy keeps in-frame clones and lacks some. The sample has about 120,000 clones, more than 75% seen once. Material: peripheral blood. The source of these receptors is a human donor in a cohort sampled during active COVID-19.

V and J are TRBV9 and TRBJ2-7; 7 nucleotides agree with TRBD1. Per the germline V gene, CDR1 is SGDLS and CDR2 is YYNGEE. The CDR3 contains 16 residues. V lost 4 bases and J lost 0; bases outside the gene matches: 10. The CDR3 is CASSSSGQAASYEQYF. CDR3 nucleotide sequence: TGTGCCAGCAGCTCCTCCGGACAGGCCGCCTCCTACGAGCAGTACTTC.

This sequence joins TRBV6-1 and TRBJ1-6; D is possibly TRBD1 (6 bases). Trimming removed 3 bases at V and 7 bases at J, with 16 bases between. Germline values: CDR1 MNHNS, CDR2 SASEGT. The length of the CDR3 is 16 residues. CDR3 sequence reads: CASSEGTPGGNSPLHF. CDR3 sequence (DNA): TGTGCCAGCAGTGAGGGGACACCCGGGGGGAATTCACCCCTCCACTTT.

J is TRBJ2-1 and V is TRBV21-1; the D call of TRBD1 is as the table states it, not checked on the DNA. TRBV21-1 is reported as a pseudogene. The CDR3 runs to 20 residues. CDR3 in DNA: TGTGCCAGCAGCGCATCGGGACATCAGGTTTCCTCCGTGGAAGAGCCTGAGCAGTTCTTC. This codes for CASSASGHQVSSVEEPEQFF.

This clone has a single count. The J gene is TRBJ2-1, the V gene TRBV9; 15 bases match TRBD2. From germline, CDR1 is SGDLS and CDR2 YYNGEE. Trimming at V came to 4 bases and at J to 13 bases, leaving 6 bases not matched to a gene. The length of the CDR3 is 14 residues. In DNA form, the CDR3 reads TGTGCCAGCAGCCCGGGACTAGCGGGGGGTTTCCAGTTCTTC. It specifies CASSPGLAGGFQFF. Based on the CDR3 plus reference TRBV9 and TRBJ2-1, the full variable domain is DSGVTQTPKHLITATGQRVTLRCSPRSGDLSVYWYQQSLDQGLQFLIQYYNGEERAKGNILERFSAQQFPDLHSELNLSSLELGDSALYFCASSPGLAGGFQFFGPGTRLTVL.

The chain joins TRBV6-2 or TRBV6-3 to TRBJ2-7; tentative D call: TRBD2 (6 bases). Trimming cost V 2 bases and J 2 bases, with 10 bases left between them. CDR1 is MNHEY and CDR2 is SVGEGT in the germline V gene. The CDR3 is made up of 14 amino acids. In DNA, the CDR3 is TGTGCCAGCAGTTACGTGGGCGGGGCCTACGAGCAGTACTTC. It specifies CASSYVGGAYEQYF.

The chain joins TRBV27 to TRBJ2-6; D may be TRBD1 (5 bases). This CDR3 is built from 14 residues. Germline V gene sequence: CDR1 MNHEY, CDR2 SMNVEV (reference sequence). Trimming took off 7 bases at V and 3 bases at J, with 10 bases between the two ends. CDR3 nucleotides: TGTGCCAGCACTCCAGGGTTTGGGGCCAACGTCCTGACTTTC. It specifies CASTPGFGANVLTF.

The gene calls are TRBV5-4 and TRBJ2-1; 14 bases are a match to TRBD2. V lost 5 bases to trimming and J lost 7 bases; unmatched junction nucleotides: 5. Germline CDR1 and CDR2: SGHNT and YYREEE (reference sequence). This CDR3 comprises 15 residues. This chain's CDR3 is CASSSGLAGANEQFF. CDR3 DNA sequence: TGTGCCAGCAGTTCGGGACTAGCGGGAGCTAATGAGCAGTTCTTC.

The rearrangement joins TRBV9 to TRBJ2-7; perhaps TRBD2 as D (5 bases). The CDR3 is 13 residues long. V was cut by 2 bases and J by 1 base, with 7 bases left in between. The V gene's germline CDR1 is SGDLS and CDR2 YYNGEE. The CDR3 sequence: CASSVGVSYEQYF. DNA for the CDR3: TGTGCCAGCAGCGTCGGGGTTTCCTACGAGCAGTACTTC.

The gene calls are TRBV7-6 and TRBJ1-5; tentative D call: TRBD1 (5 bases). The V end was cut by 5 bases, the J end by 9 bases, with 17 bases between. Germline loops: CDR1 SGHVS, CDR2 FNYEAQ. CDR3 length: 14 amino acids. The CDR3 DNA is TGTGCCAGCAGCCCCGGGGAGGGACTTGGGCCCCAGCATTTT. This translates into CASSPGEGLGPQHF.

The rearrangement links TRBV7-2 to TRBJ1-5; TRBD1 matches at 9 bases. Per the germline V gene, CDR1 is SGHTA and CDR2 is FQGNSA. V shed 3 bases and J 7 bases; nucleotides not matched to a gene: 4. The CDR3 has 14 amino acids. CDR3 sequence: CASSFTGGGQPQHF. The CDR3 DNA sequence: TGTGCCAGCAGCTTCACAGGGGGCGGACAGCCCCAGCATTTT.

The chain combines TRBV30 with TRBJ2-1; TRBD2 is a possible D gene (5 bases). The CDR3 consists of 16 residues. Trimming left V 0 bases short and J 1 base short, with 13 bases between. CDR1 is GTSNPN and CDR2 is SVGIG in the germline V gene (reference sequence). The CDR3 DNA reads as TGTGCCTGGAGTGTACTGGGGAGCGGATCCTACAATGAGCAGTTCTTC. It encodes CAWSVLGSGSYNEQFF.

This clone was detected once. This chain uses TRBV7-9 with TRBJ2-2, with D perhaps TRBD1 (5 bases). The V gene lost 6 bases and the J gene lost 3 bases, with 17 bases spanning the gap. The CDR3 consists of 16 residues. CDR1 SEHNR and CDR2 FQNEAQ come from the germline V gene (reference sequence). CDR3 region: CASSQARDSYTGELFF. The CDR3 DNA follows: TGTGCCAGCAGTCAAGCACGAGACAGTTACACCGGGGAGCTGTTTTTT.

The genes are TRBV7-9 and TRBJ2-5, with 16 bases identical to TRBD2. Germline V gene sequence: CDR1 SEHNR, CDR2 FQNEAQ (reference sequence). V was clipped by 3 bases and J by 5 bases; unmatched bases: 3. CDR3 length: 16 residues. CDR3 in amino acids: CASSFGTSGGAETQYF. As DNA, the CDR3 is TGTGCCAGCAGCTTCGGGACTAGCGGGGGGGCCGAGACCCAGTACTTC. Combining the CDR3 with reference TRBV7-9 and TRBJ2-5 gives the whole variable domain DTGVSQNPRHKITKRGQNVTFRCDPISEHNRLYWYRQTLGQGPEFLTYFQNEAQLEKSRLLSDRFSAERPKGSFSTLEIQRTEQGDSAMYLCASSFGTSGGAETQYFGPGTRLLVL.

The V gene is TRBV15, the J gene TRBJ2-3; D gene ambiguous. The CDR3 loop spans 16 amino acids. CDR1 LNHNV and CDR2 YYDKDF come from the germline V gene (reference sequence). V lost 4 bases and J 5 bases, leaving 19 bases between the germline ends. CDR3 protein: CATSKSGSQTGDTQYF. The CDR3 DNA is TGTGCCACCAGCAAGTCCGGAAGCCAGACGGGAGATACGCAGTATTTT.

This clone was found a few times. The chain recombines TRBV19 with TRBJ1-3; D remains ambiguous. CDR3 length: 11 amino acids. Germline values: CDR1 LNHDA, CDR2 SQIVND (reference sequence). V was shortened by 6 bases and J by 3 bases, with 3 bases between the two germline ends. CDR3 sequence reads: CASSHGNTIYF. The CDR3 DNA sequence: TGTGCCAGTAGCCATGGAAACACCATATATTTT.

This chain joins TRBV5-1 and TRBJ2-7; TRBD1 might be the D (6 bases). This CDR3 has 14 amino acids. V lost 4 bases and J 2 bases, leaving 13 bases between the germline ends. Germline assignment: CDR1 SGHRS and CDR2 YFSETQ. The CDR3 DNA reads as TGCGCCAGCAGCCGTACCGGACAGACCTACGAGCAGTACTTC. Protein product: CASSRTGQTYEQYF.

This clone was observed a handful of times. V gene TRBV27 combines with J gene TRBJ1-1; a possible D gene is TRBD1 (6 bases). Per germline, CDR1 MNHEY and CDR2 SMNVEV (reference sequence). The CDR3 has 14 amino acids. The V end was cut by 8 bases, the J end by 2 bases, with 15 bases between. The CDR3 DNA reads TGTGCCAGCTCCGTGCAGGGGCCAAACACTGAAGCTTTCTTT. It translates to CASSVQGPNTEAFF.

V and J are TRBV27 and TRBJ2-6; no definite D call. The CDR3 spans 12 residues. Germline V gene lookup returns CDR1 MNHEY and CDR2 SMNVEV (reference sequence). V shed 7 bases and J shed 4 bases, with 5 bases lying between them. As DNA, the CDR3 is TGTGCCAGCACAAGCGGGGCCAACGTCCTGACTTTC. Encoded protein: CASTSGANVLTF.

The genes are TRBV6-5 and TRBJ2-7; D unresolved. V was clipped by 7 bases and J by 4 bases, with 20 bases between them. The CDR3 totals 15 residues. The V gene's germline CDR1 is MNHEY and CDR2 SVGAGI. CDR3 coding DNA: TGTGCCAGCACCCCAGGTTTACGGCTGGCTTACGAGCAGTACTTC. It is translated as CASTPGLRLAYEQYF.

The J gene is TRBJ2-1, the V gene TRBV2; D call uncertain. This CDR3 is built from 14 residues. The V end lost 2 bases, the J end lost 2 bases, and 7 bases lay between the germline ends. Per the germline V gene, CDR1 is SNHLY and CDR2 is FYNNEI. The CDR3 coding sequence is TGTGCCAGCAGTGAAAATTCGGCCTACAATGAGCAGTTCTTC. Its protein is CASSENSAYNEQFF.

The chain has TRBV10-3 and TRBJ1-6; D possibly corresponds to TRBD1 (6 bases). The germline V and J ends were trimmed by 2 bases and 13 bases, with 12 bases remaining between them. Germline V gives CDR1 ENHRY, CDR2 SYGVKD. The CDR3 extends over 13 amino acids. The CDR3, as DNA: TGTGCCATCAGTGAGGACAGGCCCCGTCCCCTCCACTTT. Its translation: CAISEDRPRPLHF.

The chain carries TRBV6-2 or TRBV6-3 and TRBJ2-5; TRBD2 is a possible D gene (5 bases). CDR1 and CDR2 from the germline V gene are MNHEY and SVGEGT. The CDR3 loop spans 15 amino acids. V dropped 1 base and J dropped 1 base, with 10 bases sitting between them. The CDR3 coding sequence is TGTGCCAGCAGTTACTGGACGGCGGGCCAAGAGACCCAGTACTTC. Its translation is CASSYWTAGQETQYF.

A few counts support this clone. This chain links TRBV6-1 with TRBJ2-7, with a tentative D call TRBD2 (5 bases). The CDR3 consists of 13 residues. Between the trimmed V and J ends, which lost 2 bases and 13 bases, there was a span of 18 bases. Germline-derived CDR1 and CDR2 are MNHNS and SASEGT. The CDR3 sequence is CASSEKWTHLDYF. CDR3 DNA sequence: TGTGCCAGCAGTGAAAAATGGACTCATTTAGATTACTTC.

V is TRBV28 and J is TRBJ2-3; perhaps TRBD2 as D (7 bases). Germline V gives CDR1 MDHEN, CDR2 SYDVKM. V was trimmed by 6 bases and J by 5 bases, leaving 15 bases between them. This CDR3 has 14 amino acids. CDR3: CASRGGREIDTQYF. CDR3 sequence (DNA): TGTGCCAGCAGGGGGGGGCGGGAGATAGATACGCAGTATTTT.

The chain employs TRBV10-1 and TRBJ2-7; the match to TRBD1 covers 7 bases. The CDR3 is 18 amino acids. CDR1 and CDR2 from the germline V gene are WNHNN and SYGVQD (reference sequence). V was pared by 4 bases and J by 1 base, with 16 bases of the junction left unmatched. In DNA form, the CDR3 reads TGCGCCAGCAGTGCTGCGACAGGGCTCCCCGGCAGGTCCTACGAGCAGTACTTC. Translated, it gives CASSAATGLPGRSYEQYF.

CDR3 amino acids: CASSRTSGRAAGELFF. The DNA of the CDR3 is TGTGCCAGCAGCAGGACTAGCGGGAGGGCCGCGGGGGAGCTGTTTTTT. The J gene is TRBJ2-2, the V gene TRBV7-3, with 15 bases aligning to TRBD2. After removal of 5 bases from V and 8 bases from J, the junction contained 6 bases not matched to a gene. Germline values: CDR1 SGHTA, CDR2 FQGTGA. The CDR3 runs to 16 residues.

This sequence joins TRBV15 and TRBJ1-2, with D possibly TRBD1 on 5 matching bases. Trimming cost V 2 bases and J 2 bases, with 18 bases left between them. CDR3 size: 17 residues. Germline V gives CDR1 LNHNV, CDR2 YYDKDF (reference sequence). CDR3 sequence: CATSRIPLSTVNYGYTF. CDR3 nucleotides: TGTGCCACCAGCAGAATCCCCCTTTCGACAGTGAACTATGGCTACACCTTC. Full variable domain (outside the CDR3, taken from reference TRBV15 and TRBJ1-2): DAMVIQNPRYQVTQFGKPVTLSCSQTLNHNVMYWYQQKSSQAPKLLFHYYDKDFNNEADTPDNFQSRRPNTSFCFLDIRSPGLGDTAMYLCATSRIPLSTVNYGYTFGSGTRLTVV.

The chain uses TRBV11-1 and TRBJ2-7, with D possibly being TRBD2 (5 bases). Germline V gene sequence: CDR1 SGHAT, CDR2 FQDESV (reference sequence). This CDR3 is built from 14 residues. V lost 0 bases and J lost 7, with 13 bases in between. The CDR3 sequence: CASSLAGRPGEQYF. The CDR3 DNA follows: TGTGCCAGCAGCTTAGCGGGTCGCCCGGGGGAGCAGTACTTC.

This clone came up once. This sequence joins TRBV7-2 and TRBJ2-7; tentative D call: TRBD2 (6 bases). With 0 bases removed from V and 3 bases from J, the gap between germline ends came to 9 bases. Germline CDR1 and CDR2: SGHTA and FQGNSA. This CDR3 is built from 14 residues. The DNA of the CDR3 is TGTGCCAGCAGCTTAGCCGGGAGTATCTACGAGCAGTACTTC. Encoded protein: CASSLAGSIYEQYF.

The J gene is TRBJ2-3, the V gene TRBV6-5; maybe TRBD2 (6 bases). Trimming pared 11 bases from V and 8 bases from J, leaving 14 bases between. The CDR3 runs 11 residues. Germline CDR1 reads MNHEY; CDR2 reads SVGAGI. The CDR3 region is CACRDSGTQYF. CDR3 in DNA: TGTGCCTGCCGGGACTCGGGTACGCAGTATTTT.

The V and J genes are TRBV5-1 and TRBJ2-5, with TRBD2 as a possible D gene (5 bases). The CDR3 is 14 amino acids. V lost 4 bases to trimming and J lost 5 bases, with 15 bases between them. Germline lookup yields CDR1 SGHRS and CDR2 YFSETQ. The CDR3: CASSSTLAAETQYF. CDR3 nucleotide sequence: TGCGCCAGCAGCAGTACCCTAGCTGCGGAGACCCAGTACTTC.

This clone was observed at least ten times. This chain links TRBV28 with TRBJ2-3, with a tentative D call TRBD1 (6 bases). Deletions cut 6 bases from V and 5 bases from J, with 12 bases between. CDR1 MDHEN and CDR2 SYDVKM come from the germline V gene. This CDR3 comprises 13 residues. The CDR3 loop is CASREPQGDTQYF. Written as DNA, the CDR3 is TGTGCCAGCAGGGAGCCACAGGGAGATACGCAGTATTTT.